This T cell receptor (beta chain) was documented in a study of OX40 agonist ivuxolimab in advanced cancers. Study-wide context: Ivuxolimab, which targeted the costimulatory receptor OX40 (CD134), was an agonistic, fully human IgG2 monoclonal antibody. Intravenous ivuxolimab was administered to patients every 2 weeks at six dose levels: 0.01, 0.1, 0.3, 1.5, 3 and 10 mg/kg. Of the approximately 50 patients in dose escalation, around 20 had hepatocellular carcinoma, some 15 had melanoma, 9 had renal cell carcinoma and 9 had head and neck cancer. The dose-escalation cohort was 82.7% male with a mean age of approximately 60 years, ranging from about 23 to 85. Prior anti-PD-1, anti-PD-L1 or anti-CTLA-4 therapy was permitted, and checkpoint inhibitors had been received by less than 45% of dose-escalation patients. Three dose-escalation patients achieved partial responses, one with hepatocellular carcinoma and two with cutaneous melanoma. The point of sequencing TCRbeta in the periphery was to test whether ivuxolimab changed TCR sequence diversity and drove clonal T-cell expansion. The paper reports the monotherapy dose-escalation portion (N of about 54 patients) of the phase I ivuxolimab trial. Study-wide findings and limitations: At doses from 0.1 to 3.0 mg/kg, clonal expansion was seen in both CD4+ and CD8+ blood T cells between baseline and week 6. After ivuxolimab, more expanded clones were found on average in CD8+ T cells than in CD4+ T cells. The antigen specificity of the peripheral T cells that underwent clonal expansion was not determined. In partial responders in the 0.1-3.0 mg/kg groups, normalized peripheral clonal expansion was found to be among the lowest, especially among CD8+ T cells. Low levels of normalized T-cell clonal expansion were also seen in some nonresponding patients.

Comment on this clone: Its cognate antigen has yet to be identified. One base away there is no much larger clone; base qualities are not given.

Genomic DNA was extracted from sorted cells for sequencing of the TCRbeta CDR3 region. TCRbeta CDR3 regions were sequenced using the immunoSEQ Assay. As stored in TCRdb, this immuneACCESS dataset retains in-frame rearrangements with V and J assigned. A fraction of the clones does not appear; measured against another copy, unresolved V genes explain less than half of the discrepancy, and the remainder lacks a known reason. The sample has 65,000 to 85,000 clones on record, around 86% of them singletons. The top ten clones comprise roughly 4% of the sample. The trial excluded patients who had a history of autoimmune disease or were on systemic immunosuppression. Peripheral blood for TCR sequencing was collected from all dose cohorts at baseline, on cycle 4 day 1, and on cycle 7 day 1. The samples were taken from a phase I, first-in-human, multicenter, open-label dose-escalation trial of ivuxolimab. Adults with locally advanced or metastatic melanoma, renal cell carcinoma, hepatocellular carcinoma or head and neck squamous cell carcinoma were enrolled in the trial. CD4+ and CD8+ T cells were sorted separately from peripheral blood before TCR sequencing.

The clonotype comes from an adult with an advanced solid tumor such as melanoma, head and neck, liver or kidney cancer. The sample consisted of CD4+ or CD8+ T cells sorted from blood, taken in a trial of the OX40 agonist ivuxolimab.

The CDR3 corresponds to CASSQDRYGFPYEQYF. The nucleotide sequence reads as follows: TGCGCCAGCAGCCAAGATCGATATGGTTTCCCCTACGAGCAGTACTTC. The V gene is TRBV4-3 and the J gene is TRBJ2-5; no D gene is confidently identified. The J call is uncertain, as TRBJ2-7 better fits the DNA end. The CDR3 runs 16 residues from the cysteine to the phenylalanine. Of the read, only the CDR3 DNA is kept; its 48 bases are in frame from base 1. The germline V gene provides CDR1 LGHNA and CDR2 YSLEER.